Listed below are T cell receptor beta chains from one sample, sequenced in a study of blood T cells in healthy people across ages. TCRdb independently ran MiXCR on the 5' RACE reads; one entry per CDR3 protein. Here the sample spans approximately 810,000 distinct CDR3 sequences, 25% to 35% being singletons. Input material: blood. These receptors were obtained from a woman of 80 years or more in good health. Both conserved end residues are trimmed from each CDR3. A D gene is named only where the DNA matches it firmly.

J gene	V gene	D gene	CDR3 protein
TRBJ2-3	TRBV9	NA	ASSVARGSTDTQY
TRBJ2-1	TRBV11-3	NA	ASSLNNRPSYNEQF
TRBJ2-3	TRBV5-5	NA	ASSRSARGDTQY
TRBJ1-4	TRBV10-1	NA	ARIRYQDSPEKLF
NA	TRBV11-2	TRBD2	ASSPGTSGSKSLETQY
TRBJ2-3	TRBV4-3	TRBD1	ASSQRTGGNTQY
TRBJ1-3	TRBV20-1	TRBD1	SARDATGSHSGNTIY
TRBJ2-7	TRBV28	NA	ASSFGDYEQY
TRBJ2-5	TRBV28	TRBD2	ASNEGRGGGETQY
TRBJ2-3	TRBV6-5	TRBD1	ASSNPGQGVPVVTDTQY
TRBJ1-3	TRBV6-5	TRBD1	ASRPQGGGNTIY
TRBJ1-2	TRBV12-3/TRBV12-4	NA	ASSPLGCGYT
TRBJ2-1	TRBV7-2	TRBD2	ASSLASGTYNGQF
TRBJ1-2	TRBV28	TRBD1	AGSVKQGLYGYT
TRBJ2-1	TRBV20-1	TRBD2	SPGGGTYNEQF
TRBJ2-2	TRBV7-2	NA	ASSPSAPNTGELF
TRBJ2-3	TRBV7-2	TRBD2	ASSLIRSGLSTDTQY
NA	TRBV29-1	NA	SVEVPGPRYEQY
TRBJ1-4	TRBV6-5	NA	ASSYSPPTNEKLF
TRBJ1-2	TRBV7-2	NA	ASSLGGSNYGHT
TRBJ2-6	TRBV5-1	NA	ASSSGRTSGANVLT
TRBJ2-2	TRBV28	TRBD2	ASSQVIAGGTGELF
TRBJ2-3	TRBV7-2	NA	ASSSNGGDTQY
TRBJ1-2	TRBV7-9	NA	ASNTRGLTDGYT
TRBJ2-7	TRBV3-1	NA	ASSQVGSEQY
TRBJ1-2	TRBV7-2	NA	ASSLDWIGRDGYT
TRBJ1-2	TRBV20-1	NA	SARLSGLLGGYT
TRBJ2-7	TRBV20-1	TRBD2	SAALSGGSYEQY
TRBJ2-7	TRBV5-1	TRBD1	ASSLGGTDSYEQY
TRBJ2-7	TRBV11-2	NA	ASSLTEPYEQY
TRBJ1-5	TRBV10-3	NA	AIRELGDGQPQH
TRBJ2-7	TRBV6-2/TRBV6-3	NA	ASSSPGIPYEQY
TRBJ2-7	TRBV12-3/TRBV12-4	NA	AGSPFYEQY
TRBJ2-2	TRBV20-1	TRBD2	SATVSGTEERF
TRBJ2-2	TRBV20-1	TRBD2	SAPPAGGPNGELF
TRBJ2-1	TRBV7-9	NA	ASSLRGAGNNEQF
TRBJ1-1	TRBV6-2/TRBV6-3	NA	ASSYSRPNTEAF
TRBJ1-5	TRBV6-2/TRBV6-3	NA	ANNLPSNQPQH
TRBJ1-2	TRBV20-1	TRBD1	SASLQGASYGYT
TRBJ2-3	TRBV27	NA	ASSPSDLTADTQY
TRBJ1-1	TRBV7-2	TRBD1	ASSSAAGTDAF
TRBJ1-1	TRBV30	NA	AWSVSRRLNTEAF
TRBJ2-1	TRBV4-3	TRBD2	ASSQVGSGSHNEQF
TRBJ2-2	TRBV7-9	TRBD1	ASSWVGQGPTGELF
TRBJ1-6	TRBV28	NA	ASRVTGGDNSPLH
TRBJ1-6	TRBV20-1	NA	SARDSAGVNSPLH
TRBJ1-6	TRBV4-3	NA	ASSQEAFNSPLH
TRBJ2-3	TRBV29-1	NA	SVERDRGDTQY
TRBJ2-1	TRBV6-2/TRBV6-3	NA	ASRGDSFTRMRF
TRBJ2-7	TRBV7-9	NA	ASSFPLSPYGQY
TRBJ2-4	TRBV11-3	NA	ASSSTGRVGDIQY
TRBJ2-3	TRBV4-3	NA	ASSQDSGTDTQY
TRBJ1-4	TRBV25-1	TRBD1	ASSGMTGVGEKLF
NA	TRBV12-3/TRBV12-4	NA	ASRINGTYQETQY
TRBJ2-1	TRBV20-1	NA	SASGTPPNEQF
TRBJ2-7	TRBV6-2/TRBV6-3	TRBD2	ASSPLLAGFYEQY
TRBJ2-5	TRBV6-6	NA	ASSRGPRETQY